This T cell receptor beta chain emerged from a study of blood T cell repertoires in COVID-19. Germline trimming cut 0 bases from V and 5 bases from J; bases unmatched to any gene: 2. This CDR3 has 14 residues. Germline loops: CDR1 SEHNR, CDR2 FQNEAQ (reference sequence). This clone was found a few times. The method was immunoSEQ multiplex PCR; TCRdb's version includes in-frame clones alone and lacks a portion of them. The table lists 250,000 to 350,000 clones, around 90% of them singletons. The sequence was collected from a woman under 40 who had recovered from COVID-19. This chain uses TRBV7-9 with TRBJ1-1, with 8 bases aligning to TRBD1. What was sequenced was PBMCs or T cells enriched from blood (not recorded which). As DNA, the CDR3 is TGTGCCAGCAGCTTAGCGACAGGGGAAACTGAAGCTTTCTTT. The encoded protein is CASSLATGETEAFF.